A single sample gave rise to the 30 T cell receptor beta chains below, sequenced in a study of cytomegalovirus exposure and HLA in healthy donors. Primers for the PCR totalled 60 Vbeta and 13 Jbeta. Only in-frame clones appear in the TCRdb table, and some are missing; sequencing was by immunoSEQ multiplex PCR. This table has about 140,000 clones, 70% to 80% appearing once. The sample consisted of PBMCs. Source of these receptors: a man between 18 and 35 years old in good health and CMV-seronegative.

The genes are TRBV7-3 and TRBJ2-7; 10 bases match TRBD1. V gave up 4 bases and J gave up 6 bases; unmatched junction bases: 6. The CDR3 extends over 14 amino acids. Per germline, CDR1 SGHTA and CDR2 FQGTGA. The CDR3 DNA sequence: TGTGCCAGCAGCTCGGGACAGGGGTTTGGCGAGCAGTACTTC. Protein sequence: CASSSGQGFGEQYF.

DNA for the CDR3: TGCGCCAGCAGCCTCGGACATGACTCCTACGAGCAGTACTTC. This encodes CASSLGHDSYEQYF. The rearrangement uses TRBV5-1 and TRBJ2-7, with D maybe TRBD1 (5 bases). The CDR3 is made up of 14 amino acids. The V end lost 4 bases, the J end lost 0 bases, and 11 bases lay between the germline ends. CDR1 SGHRS and CDR2 YFSETQ come from the germline V gene. Full variable domain (outside the CDR3, taken from reference TRBV5-1 and TRBJ2-7): KAGVTQTPRYLIKTRGQQVTLSCSPISGHRSVSWYQQTPGQGLQFLFEYFSETQRNKGNFPGRFSGRQFSNSRSEMNVSTLELGDSALYLCASSLGHDSYEQYFGPGTRLTVT.

The chain carries TRBV2 and TRBJ1-1, with 10 nucleotides matching TRBD1. This CDR3 is built from 16 residues. The germline V gene has CDR1 SNHLY and CDR2 FYNNEI. The junction had 20 bases not matched to a gene; V was cut back by 11 bases and J by 8 bases. The CDR3 is CAGKRDRGIRKTEAFF. The CDR3 nucleotides read TGTGCCGGGAAGCGGGACAGGGGAATTAGAAAAACGGAAGCTTTCTTT. The full variable domain, with the rest looked up from reference TRBV2 and TRBJ1-1, is EPEVTQTPSHQVTQMGQEVILRCVPISNHLYFYWYRQILGQKVEFLVSFYNNEISEKSEIFDDQFSVERPDGSNFTLKIRSTKLEDSAMYFCAGKRDRGIRKTEAFFGQGTRLTVV.

The chain uses TRBV7-9 and TRBJ2-5; TRBD1 aligns across 7 bases. With the DNA end fitting TRBJ2-7 better, the J assignment may be wrong. The CDR3 sequence is 14 residues long. CDR1 is SEHNR and CDR2 is FQNEAQ in the germline V gene (reference sequence). The CDR3 loop is CASRPGTETYEQYF. As DNA, the CDR3 is TGTGCCAGCAGGCCCGGGACAGAGACCTACGAGCAGTACTTC.

This clone was observed a few times. The rearrangement uses TRBV7-9 and TRBJ1-5, with 7 bases lining up with TRBD1. Germline V CDR1 and CDR2: SEHNR, FQNEAQ (reference sequence). The CDR3 length is 14 residues. V trimming: 5 bases; J trimming: 5 bases; junction bases outside the gene matches: 6. The CDR3 spells CASSKRDSHQPQHF. The CDR3 coding sequence is TGTGCCAGCAGCAAACGGGACAGCCATCAGCCCCAGCATTTT.

This clone has just one count. The rearrangement joins TRBV13 to TRBJ1-4; perhaps TRBD1 as D (6 bases). Germline CDR1 and CDR2: PRHDT and FYEKMQ (reference sequence). The CDR3 consists of 14 residues. V was pared by 3 bases and J by 5 bases, with 10 bases between. CDR3 residues: CASSLTGRNEKLFF. The CDR3, as DNA: TGTGCCAGCAGCTTGACAGGAAGAAATGAAAAACTGTTTTTT.

CDR3 amino acids: CASSLERTGEETQYF. CDR3 sequence (DNA): TGTGCCAGCAGCTTAGAAAGGACAGGGGAAGAGACCCAGTACTTC. This rearrangement joins TRBV11-2 to TRBJ2-5, with TRBD1 matching 9 bases. Germline assignment: CDR1 SGHAT and CDR2 FQNNGV. V lost 0 bases, J lost 3 bases, and 2 bases stayed unmatched. The CDR3 contains 15 residues. The full variable domain, in which reference TRBV11-2 and TRBJ2-5 provide the parts outside the CDR3, is EAGVAQSPRYKIIEKRQSVAFWCNPISGHATLYWYQQILGQGPKLLIQFQNNGVVDDSQLPKDRFSAERLKGVDSTLKIQPAKLEDSAVYLCASSLERTGEETQYFGPGTRLLVL.

J is TRBJ1-1 and V is TRBV27; the match to TRBD1 covers 9 bases. The CDR3 runs 17 residues. Germline V gene lookup returns CDR1 MNHEY and CDR2 SMNVEV (reference sequence). V trimming: 5 bases; J trimming: 1 base; junction bases outside the gene matches: 11. For the CDR3, the DNA is TGTGCCAGCAGTCGGACACGTACAGGGGGCTGGAACACTGAAGCTTTCTTT. It translates to CASSRTRTGGWNTEAFF.

The V and J genes are TRBV4-1 and TRBJ2-1; perhaps TRBD1 as D (6 bases). CDR3 length: 17 amino acids. V lost 0 bases and J lost 3, with 15 bases in between. Germline V lookup: CDR1 MGHRA, CDR2 YSYEKL. CDR3 loop: CASSQDKAQGIYNEQFF. Written as DNA, the CDR3 is TGCGCCAGCAGCCAAGATAAGGCACAGGGTATCTACAATGAGCAGTTCTTC.

The chain links TRBV6-1 to TRBJ2-3, with TRBD2 matching over 15 bases. CDR1 MNHNS and CDR2 SASEGT come from the germline V gene. V was clipped by 4 bases and J by 2 bases; unmatched bases: 7. The CDR3 contains 18 residues. CDR3 nucleotide sequence: TGTGCCAGCAGTGGACCCGGGACTAGCGGGGGGTACACAGATACGCAGTATTTT. It encodes CASSGPGTSGGYTDTQYF.

J is TRBJ2-7 and V is TRBV27, with D tentatively TRBD1 (6 bases). The CDR3 is 14 residues long. In germline, CDR1 is MNHEY, CDR2 SMNVEV (reference sequence). V lost 2 bases, J lost 1 base, and 9 bases lay in between. CDR3 residues: CASSLRDNSYEQYF. In DNA form, the CDR3 reads TGTGCCAGCAGTTTACGGGACAATTCCTACGAGCAGTACTTC.

The rearrangement joins TRBV27 to TRBJ2-7; possibly TRBD2 for D (6 bases). The germline CDR1 and CDR2 sequences are MNHEY and SMNVEV (reference sequence). The CDR3 spans 15 residues. V was cut by 6 bases and J by 0 bases, with 15 bases left in between. Here the CDR3 reads CASSLTAGSSYEQYF. The CDR3 nucleotides read TGTGCCAGCAGCTTAACGGCGGGAAGCTCCTACGAGCAGTACTTC.

The chain employs TRBV5-4 and TRBJ1-5, with 9 bases identical to TRBD1. Germline lookup yields CDR1 SGHNT and CDR2 YYREEE (reference sequence). V was clipped by 4 bases and J by 2 bases; unmatched bases: 4. The CDR3 extends over 15 amino acids. The CDR3 here is CASSEGQGGNQPQHF. The CDR3 nucleotides read TGTGCCAGCAGCGAGGGACAGGGAGGCAATCAGCCCCAGCATTTT. Variable domain in full (rest from reference TRBV5-4 and TRBJ1-5): ETGVTQSPTHLIKTRGQQVTLRCSSQSGHNTVSWYQQALGQGPQFIFQYYREEENGRGNFPPRFSGLQFPNYSSELNVNALELDDSALYLCASSEGQGGNQPQHFGDGTRLSIL.

The chain has TRBV11-3 and TRBJ2-7, with TRBD2 identical over 8 bases. V was clipped by 6 bases and J by 4 bases; unmatched bases: 14. Germline V lookup: CDR1 SGHNT, CDR2 YENEEA. This CDR3 is 16 amino acids long. Here the CDR3 reads CASRFGREGSSYEQYF. The CDR3 nucleotides read TGTGCCAGCAGATTCGGCCGGGAGGGGAGTTCGTACGAGCAGTACTTC.

The J gene is TRBJ2-7, the V gene TRBV27, with 7 bases fitting TRBD2. The CDR3 is 17 residues long. The V segment lost 1 base and the J segment 0 bases; nucleotides outside the gene matches: 9. Germline V gene sequence: CDR1 MNHEY, CDR2 SMNVEV (reference sequence). CDR3 sequence reads: CASSLWNTGLSSYEQYF. The DNA of the CDR3 is TGTGCCAGCAGTTTATGGAACACGGGACTATCCTCCTACGAGCAGTACTTC.

The table lists this clone with a count of one. V usage is TRBV10-1 and J usage is TRBJ2-1; 11 bases fit TRBD2. J gave up 0 bases and V 8 bases, and 3 bases lay outside the gene matches. Germline CDR1 reads WNHNN; CDR2 reads SYGVQD (reference sequence). The CDR3 runs 15 residues. The CDR3 nucleotides read TGCGCCAGCGGGGGGACTAGCGGCTCCTACAATGAGCAGTTCTTC. The encoded protein is CASGGTSGSYNEQFF.

The J gene is TRBJ2-7, the V gene TRBV6-5; 7 nucleotides line up with TRBD1. The ends lost 6 bases at V and 3 bases at J; junction bases unmatched: 2. The CDR3 has 12 amino acids. Germline loops: CDR1 MNHEY, CDR2 SVGAGI. CDR3 in DNA: TGTGCCAGCAGGGACAGGCTCTACGAGCAGTACTTC. Translation gives CASRDRLYEQYF.

A few counts support this clone. The chain combines TRBV4-1 with TRBJ2-5, with TRBD2 as a possible D gene (5 bases). Judging by the DNA end, TRBJ2-7 fits better; the J call may be wrong. CDR1 and CDR2 (germline): MGHRA, YSYEKL. This CDR3 comprises 15 residues. The CDR3 here is CASSQGRIENYEQYF. DNA of the CDR3: TGCGCCAGCAGCCAAGGGAGGATAGAGAATTACGAGCAGTACTTC.

The CDR3 sequence is CAITDSPHEQYF. Written as DNA, the CDR3 is TGTGCCATTACGGACTCCCCCCACGAGCAGTACTTC. V gene TRBV7-9 combines with J gene TRBJ2-5, with TRBD2 as a possible D gene (5 bases). Matching the DNA end better, TRBJ2-7 makes the J call doubtful. In germline, CDR1 is SEHNR, CDR2 FQNEAQ (reference sequence). CDR3 length: 12 amino acids.

V usage is TRBV28 and J usage is TRBJ2-7; 7 bases map to TRBD1. CDR1 MDHEN and CDR2 SYDVKM come from the germline V gene. Trimming removed 8 bases from V and 7 bases from J; junction bases left unmatched: 8. The CDR3 sequence is 12 residues long. CDR3: CASVDRVGEQYF. In DNA form, the CDR3 reads TGTGCCAGCGTAGACAGGGTGGGTGAGCAGTACTTC.

This clone occurred a few times. V gene TRBV19 combines with J gene TRBJ1-5; no firm D call. The CDR3 totals 13 residues. In germline, CDR1 is LNHDA, CDR2 SQIVND (reference sequence). V was trimmed by 1 base and J by 7 bases, leaving 8 bases between them. CDR3 sequence: CASSIGWRQPQHF. CDR3 DNA sequence: TGTGCCAGTAGTATAGGTTGGAGACAGCCCCAGCATTTT.

The rearrangement uses TRBV30 and TRBJ1-1; D is unresolved. Germline lookup yields CDR1 GTSNPN and CDR2 SVGIG (reference sequence). The CDR3 consists of 12 residues. The V and J ends lost 3 bases and 3 bases respectively, with 8 bases between them. CDR3 loop: CAWRRGYTEAFF. The CDR3 nucleotides are TGTGCCTGGAGGCGCGGGTACACTGAAGCTTTCTTT.

V gene TRBV10-1 combines with J gene TRBJ1-5, with a tentative D call TRBD1 (5 bases). The CDR3 covers 19 residues. V was shortened by 0 bases and J by 0 bases, with 18 bases between the two germline ends. Germline-derived CDR1 and CDR2 are WNHNN and SYGVQD (reference sequence). The CDR3, as DNA: TGCGCCAGCAGTGAGTCCGGGCAGGGCGGGGGGTATAGCAATCAGCCCCAGCATTTT. This translates into CASSESGQGGGYSNQPQHF.

This clone came up once. V and J are TRBV30 and TRBJ2-2; D may be TRBD1 (7 bases). V dropped 2 bases and J dropped 4 bases, with 14 bases sitting between them. The CDR3 has 15 amino acids. The germline gives CDR1 GTSNPN, CDR2 SVGIG (reference sequence). The CDR3 sequence is CAWSPGGSGTGELFF. The CDR3 DNA follows: TGTGCCTGGAGTCCAGGGGGGTCGGGCACCGGGGAGCTGTTTTTT.

This chain connects TRBV27 to TRBJ2-3; 7 bases map to TRBD1. Germline trimming cut 6 bases from V and 0 bases from J; bases unmatched to any gene: 9. CDR3 length equals 16 residues. Germline V CDR1 and CDR2: MNHEY, SMNVEV (reference sequence). CDR3 sequence reads: CASSPAGTASTDTQYF. The CDR3 DNA reads TGTGCCAGCAGCCCAGCAGGGACAGCCAGCACAGATACGCAGTATTTT.

The chain combines TRBV5-4 with TRBJ2-1; 9 nucleotides match TRBD2. Germline V gene lookup returns CDR1 SGHNT and CDR2 YYREEE (reference sequence). The CDR3 extends over 18 amino acids. V lost 4 bases, J lost 2 bases, and 13 bases stayed unmatched. Here the CDR3 reads CASSLRVLAGQTYNEQFF. As DNA, the CDR3 is TGTGCCAGCAGCCTACGCGTACTAGCGGGCCAAACCTACAATGAGCAGTTCTTC. Variable domain in full (rest from reference TRBV5-4 and TRBJ2-1): ETGVTQSPTHLIKTRGQQVTLRCSSQSGHNTVSWYQQALGQGPQFIFQYYREEENGRGNFPPRFSGLQFPNYSSELNVNALELDDSALYLCASSLRVLAGQTYNEQFFGPGTRLTVL.

This clone was observed a few times. The chain carries TRBV29-1 and TRBJ1-3; 9 nucleotides align to TRBD1. V lost 0 bases and J lost 1; bases outside the gene matches: 25. CDR1 is SQVTM, CDR2 ANQGSEA, per germline. This CDR3 has 23 amino acids. Here the CDR3 DNA reads TGCAGCGTTGAAGACCCAGGAACTGCTTCCGGGACAGGGCCTCCTTCATCTGGAAACACCATATATTTT. This translates into CSVEDPGTASGTGPPSSGNTIYF.

The rearrangement joins TRBV19 to TRBJ1-1; 7 nucleotides line up with TRBD1. CDR3 length: 15 amino acids. Germline assignment: CDR1 LNHDA and CDR2 SQIVND (reference sequence). With V trimmed by 0 bases and J by 5 bases, 6 bases remained unmatched. The CDR3 DNA reads as TGTGCCAGTAGTATAGATGCAGGGGGTTGGACTGAAGCTTTCTTT. Translated: CASSIDAGGWTEAFF.

The chain carries TRBV19 and TRBJ1-1; 8 bases are a match to TRBD1. CDR3 length: 14 residues. V was pared by 5 bases and J by 4 bases, with 6 bases of the junction left unmatched. Looked up from germline, CDR1 is LNHDA and CDR2 is SQIVND (reference sequence). The chain's CDR3 is CASSSQGAFTEAFF. CDR3 bases: TGTGCCAGTAGTTCTCAGGGGGCATTCACTGAAGCTTTCTTT.

The chain employs TRBV28 and TRBJ1-2, with TRBD1 matching 8 bases. The CDR3 runs to 15 residues. V dropped 3 bases and J dropped 4; count of bases not matched to a gene: 7. The germline V gene has CDR1 MDHEN and CDR2 SYDVKM. CDR3 DNA: TGTGCCAGCAGTTTTGACAGGGGAAGTATCTATGGCTACACCTTC. This encodes CASSFDRGSIYGYTF.